The 26 T cell receptor beta chains below were found in one sample sequenced in a study of technical replicates of blood from a few donors. The table came from immunoSEQ multiplex PCR; TCRdb's copy has only in-frame clones and leaves some out. The repertoire consists of about 100,000 clones, with 95% occurring once and the leading ten covering approximately 0.22%. The material sequenced was T cells isolated from PBMCs. These receptors were collected from a human donor in good health.

The CDR3 region is CASSFVSENTEAFF. In nucleotides, the CDR3 is TGTGCCAGCAGCTTCGTTAGCGAAAACACTGAAGCTTTCTTT. The V and J genes are TRBV7-9 and TRBJ1-1; D gene ambiguous. The CDR3 is made up of 14 amino acids. In germline, CDR1 is SEHNR, CDR2 FQNEAQ (reference sequence). V was trimmed by 3 bases and J by 2 bases, leaving 10 bases between them.

This clone has just one count. V gene TRBV4-1 combines with J gene TRBJ2-1, with 7 bases aligning to TRBD1. Per the germline V gene, CDR1 is MGHRA and CDR2 is YSYEKL. This CDR3 has 14 amino acids. V lost 1 base and J lost 7; bases outside the gene matches: 4. This chain's CDR3 is CASSQVTRGNEQFF. The CDR3 DNA reads TGCGCCAGCAGCCAAGTAACCAGGGGGAATGAGCAGTTCTTC.

CDR3 residues: CAITGGSNEKLFF. The CDR3 region has the DNA TGTGCCATCACAGGGGGGTCTAATGAAAAACTGTTTTTT. The chain recombines TRBV2 with TRBJ1-4; TRBD1 aligns across 8 bases. Per the germline V gene, CDR1 is SNHLY and CDR2 is FYNNEI. Trimming removed 10 bases from V and 3 bases from J; junction bases left unmatched: 4. This CDR3 has 13 amino acids.

DNA for the CDR3: TGTGCCAGCATCCAGGGACTTTACAATGAGCAGTTCTTC. Residues: CASIQGLYNEQFF. The chain joins TRBV7-9 to TRBJ2-1, with D possibly being TRBD2 (6 bases). V was trimmed by 7 bases and J by 4 bases, leaving 11 bases between them. Germline lookup yields CDR1 SEHNR and CDR2 FQNEAQ (reference sequence). CDR3 size: 13 residues.

The chain joins TRBV19 to TRBJ2-1, with no clear D. There are 13 residues in the CDR3. V was shortened by 1 base and J by 4 bases, with 5 bases between the two germline ends. The germline CDR1 and CDR2 sequences are LNHDA and SQIVND (reference sequence). The CDR3 coding sequence is TGTGCCAGTAGTATAGCCCTATACAATGAGCAGTTCTTC. Translating gives CASSIALYNEQFF.

V and J are TRBV7-2 and TRBJ1-5; 9 nucleotides align to TRBD1. J gave up 7 bases and V 5 bases, and 6 bases lay outside the gene matches. Germline values: CDR1 SGHTA, CDR2 FQGNSA. The CDR3 is made up of 14 amino acids. The CDR3 DNA is TGTGCCAGCAGCCCCGGACAGGGGTGGCAGCCCCAGCATTTT. Translated, it gives CASSPGQGWQPQHF.

V is TRBV5-6 and J is TRBJ2-1; TRBD2 matches at 11 bases. The CDR3 extends over 17 amino acids. Per the germline V gene, CDR1 is SGHDT and CDR2 is YYEEEE. Unmatched junction bases numbered 15, after V lost 7 bases and J lost 6 bases. In DNA, the CDR3 is TGTGCCAGCGACCAAACGCGGCTAGCGGGAGGAGGCAATGAGCAGTTCTTC. Translating it yields CASDQTRLAGGGNEQFF. Variable domain in full (rest from reference TRBV5-6 and TRBJ2-1): DAGVTQSPTHLIKTRGQQVTLRCSPKSGHDTVSWYQQALGQGPQFIFQYYEEEERQRGNFPDRFSGHQFPNYSSELNVNALLLGDSALYLCASDQTRLAGGGNEQFFGPGTRLTVL.

This chain links TRBV5-1 with TRBJ2-7, with TRBD2 identical over 7 bases. Trimming took 2 bases from V and 6 from J; bases not matched to a gene: 11. The CDR3 sequence is 15 residues long. The germline V gene encodes CDR1 SGHRS and CDR2 YFSETQ. The CDR3 loop reads CASSLHTGTTGEQYF. The DNA for the CDR3 is TGCGCCAGCAGCTTACATACCGGGACTACTGGCGAGCAGTACTTC.

V is TRBV10-1 and J is TRBJ2-1, with 8 bases fitting TRBD1. This CDR3 is built from 15 residues. Germline lookup yields CDR1 WNHNN and CDR2 SYGVQD (reference sequence). V lost 4 bases and J lost 4; bases outside the gene matches: 6. The CDR3 DNA reads TGCGCCAGCAGTGCAGGGGACAGGCTATACAATGAGCAGTTCTTC. Its translation: CASSAGDRLYNEQFF.

V usage is TRBV5-1 and J usage is TRBJ2-7; D is possibly TRBD1 (5 bases). V was clipped by 1 base and J by 0 bases, with 14 bases between them. Germline V gene sequence: CDR1 SGHRS, CDR2 YFSETQ. The CDR3 has 16 amino acids. CDR3 nucleotide sequence: TGCGCCAGCAGCTTGTGGGCCAGGGTGACCTCCTACGAGCAGTACTTC. The encoded protein is CASSLWARVTSYEQYF.

The chain combines TRBV10-2 with TRBJ1-4; D might be TRBD1 (6 bases). Germline CDR1 is WSHSY and CDR2 is SAAADI. CDR3 size: 15 residues. With 3 bases removed from V and 7 bases from J, the gap between germline ends came to 15 bases. CDR3 bases: TGCGCCAGCAGTGATGGGTCGGGGACACCTGAAAAACTGTTTTTT. Protein sequence: CASSDGSGTPEKLFF.

The rearrangement joins TRBV7-2 to TRBJ2-6, with D possibly matching TRBD1 (5 bases). The V end lost 4 bases, the J end lost 2 bases, and 12 bases lay between the germline ends. This CDR3 comprises 16 residues. Germline V lookup: CDR1 SGHTA, CDR2 FQGNSA. CDR3 residues: CASSSEGVTGANVLTF. The CDR3 DNA reads as TGTGCCAGCAGCTCCGAAGGGGTTACTGGGGCCAACGTCCTGACTTTC.

CDR3 DNA sequence: TGTGCCAGTAGTCCCTGGGCCATCTCTGGAAACACCATATATTTT. Its protein product is CASSPWAISGNTIYF. The chain uses TRBV19 and TRBJ1-3, with D uncertain. The CDR3 runs to 15 residues. Per the germline V gene, CDR1 is LNHDA and CDR2 is SQIVND (reference sequence). Trimming removed 5 bases from V and 0 bases from J, with 11 bases in between.

The chain combines TRBV10-2 with TRBJ2-2; 12 positions agree with TRBD2. This CDR3 comprises 14 residues. Germline CDR1 is WSHSY and CDR2 is SAAADI. After removal of 5 bases from V and 8 bases from J, the junction contained 3 bases not matched to a gene. The chain's CDR3 is CASSLAGGPGELFF. The CDR3 DNA follows: TGCGCCAGCAGTCTAGCGGGAGGGCCGGGGGAGCTGTTTTTT.

J is TRBJ2-3 and V is TRBV2, with TRBD2 as a possible D gene (5 bases). The V gene lost 3 bases and the J gene lost 6 bases, with 16 bases spanning the gap. Looked up from germline, CDR1 is SNHLY and CDR2 is FYNNEI. The CDR3 runs to 15 residues. CDR3 DNA: TGTGCCAGCAGTGACGTGCTAGCTAGGGCGGATACGCAGTATTTT. Encoded protein: CASSDVLARADTQYF.

This clone is a singleton in its sample. The rearrangement uses TRBV5-1 and TRBJ2-3, with 15 nucleotides matching TRBD2. Germline lookup yields CDR1 SGHRS and CDR2 YFSETQ. J lost 2 bases, V lost 6 bases, and 13 bases had no gene match. The CDR3 loop spans 19 amino acids. The CDR3 spells CASTGTSGRSTSSTDTQYF. CDR3 coding DNA: TGCGCCAGCACCGGGACTAGCGGGAGGTCCACATCCTCCACAGATACGCAGTATTTT.

This rearrangement joins TRBV19 to TRBJ1-2, with D maybe TRBD1 (5 bases). The CDR3 runs 14 residues. Per the germline V gene, CDR1 is LNHDA and CDR2 is SQIVND (reference sequence). The V and J ends lost 3 bases and 4 bases respectively, with 12 bases between them. The CDR3 DNA is TGTGCCAGTAGTATGGGGCCGGGAGGCTATGGCTACACCTTC. It codes for CASSMGPGGYGYTF. The variable domain in full, with the rest retrieved from reference TRBV19 and TRBJ1-2, is DGGITQSPKYLFRKEGQNVTLSCEQNLNHDAMYWYRQDPGQGLRLIYYSQIVNDFQKGDIAEGYSVSREKKESFPLTVTSAQKNPTAFYLCASSMGPGGYGYTFGSGTRLTVV.

Turning to this clone: Other nucleotide sequences in the sample specify the same CDR3. The chain uses TRBV5-1 and TRBJ2-7, with 11 positions matching TRBD1. The trim removed 2 bases at V and 2 bases at J, leaving 3 bases unmatched. The CDR3 is made up of 15 amino acids. CDR1 and CDR2 (germline): SGHRS, YFSETQ. CDR3 amino acids: CASSLGTGGAYEQYF. The CDR3 DNA sequence: TGCGCCAGCAGCTTAGGGACAGGGGGAGCCTACGAGCAGTACTTC.

The chain carries TRBV18 and TRBJ2-3; 9 nucleotides agree with TRBD1. Per germline, CDR1 KGHSH and CDR2 LQKENI. Losses at the gene ends were 4 bases for V and 4 bases for J; bases not matched to a gene: 9. This CDR3 spans 16 amino acids. CDR3 amino acids: CASSRKLNRGPDTQYF. The DNA of the CDR3 is TGTGCCAGCTCACGTAAGCTTAACAGGGGGCCAGATACGCAGTATTTT.

The chain is built from TRBV30 and TRBJ1-6, with TRBD1 matching 7 bases. The germline V gene encodes CDR1 GTSNPN and CDR2 SVGIG (reference sequence). J gave up 9 bases and V 4 bases, and 15 bases lay outside the gene matches. The CDR3 sequence is 16 residues long. This chain's CDR3 is CAWTAPRQGESSPLHF. CDR3 nucleotide sequence: TGTGCCTGGACCGCACCCCGACAGGGTGAGAGTTCACCCCTCCACTTT.

V is TRBV14 and J is TRBJ1-2; D not resolved. V dropped 3 bases and J dropped 4 bases, with 6 bases sitting between them. The CDR3 is made up of 12 amino acids. Germline V gives CDR1 SGHDN, CDR2 FVKESK. The CDR3 spells CASSQEAYGYTF. For the CDR3, the DNA is TGTGCCAGCAGCCAGGAGGCCTATGGCTACACCTTC.

The V call is TRBV5-6, the J call TRBJ1-3; 8 bases agree with TRBD1. This CDR3 spans 15 amino acids. Per the germline V gene, CDR1 is SGHDT and CDR2 is YYEEEE. J gave up 2 bases and V 3 bases, and 4 bases lay outside the gene matches. CDR3 sequence: CASSSDRGPGNTIYF. Here the CDR3 DNA reads TGTGCCAGCAGCTCCGACAGGGGACCTGGAAACACCATATATTTT.

V and J are TRBV7-2 and TRBJ1-1, with 8 bases lining up with TRBD1. In germline, CDR1 is SGHTA, CDR2 FQGNSA. CDR3 length: 16 residues. The V segment lost 5 bases and the J segment 7 bases; nucleotides outside the gene matches: 15. The CDR3 here is CASSPRFLGQGVEAFF. The CDR3 bases are TGTGCCAGCAGCCCCCGATTTTTAGGACAGGGTGTTGAAGCTTTCTTT.

This rearrangement joins TRBV5-6 to TRBJ2-7, with 8 bases fitting TRBD1. This CDR3 is 14 amino acids long. V shed 2 bases, J shed 6 bases, and the junction held 7 bases outside the gene matches. Germline V gene lookup returns CDR1 SGHDT and CDR2 YYEEEE. CDR3 amino acids: CASSFQGATAEQYF. Here the CDR3 DNA reads TGTGCCAGCAGCTTTCAGGGGGCCACAGCCGAGCAGTACTTC.

V and J are TRBV29-1 and TRBJ2-3, with D possibly TRBD2 on 6 matching bases. The CDR3 sequence is 17 residues long. V lost 3 bases and J 2 bases, leaving 21 bases between the germline ends. In germline, CDR1 is SQVTM, CDR2 ANQGSEA. CDR3 bases: TGCAGCGTTGAGGTCCGGGAGAGGATCCTCATCACAGATACGCAGTATTTT. Its translation is CSVEVRERILITDTQYF.

The CDR3 loop is CASSVATGPSAETQYF. CDR3 DNA sequence: TGTGCCAGCAGCGTAGCCACCGGGCCTAGCGCAGAGACCCAGTACTTC. This sequence joins TRBV9 and TRBJ2-5; the D gene is possibly TRBD2 (6 bases). The V and J ends lost 0 bases and 4 bases respectively, with 16 bases between them. The CDR3 covers 16 residues. Germline loops: CDR1 SGDLS, CDR2 YYNGEE. The full variable domain, with the rest looked up from reference TRBV9 and TRBJ2-5, is DSGVTQTPKHLITATGQRVTLRCSPRSGDLSVYWYQQSLDQGLQFLIQYYNGEERAKGNILERFSAQQFPDLHSELNLSSLELGDSALYFCASSVATGPSAETQYFGPGTRLLVL.